The rows below give T cell receptor beta chains drawn from one sample of a study of T cells in Graves' hyperthyroidism and ophthalmopathy. One entry per CDR3 protein, called by TCRdb with MiXCR from the multiplex PCR reads. Here the sample spans about 280,000 distinct CDR3 sequences, less than 30% being singletons. Sequencing was performed on blood. The receptor source for this set is a man aged 35 to 55 with Graves' hyperthyroidism that later progressed to Graves' ophthalmopathy. CDR3s include the opening cysteine and the closing phenylalanine or tryptophan. Each record gives: clone size, J gene, V gene, D gene, CDR3 DNA, CDR3 protein. D genes are given only for firm matches. Size values are once, few and many counts, or a class for expanded clones, and some rows have none.

clone size: many
J gene: TRBJ2-2
V gene: TRBV19
D gene: TRBD2
CDR3 DNA: TGTGCCAGTTCCGGGACTAGCGGCACCGGGGAGCTGTTTTTT
CDR3 protein: CASSGTSGTGELFF

clone size: many
J gene: TRBJ1-2
V gene: TRBV24-1
D gene: .
CDR3 DNA: TGTGCCACCAGTGATACGGGGACAAGCCATGGCTACACCTTC
CDR3 protein: CATSDTGTSHGYTF

clone size: .
J gene: TRBJ1-2
V gene: TRBV30
D gene: .
CDR3 DNA: TGTGCCTGGAGTCTGGGGGGCCCGGTTTCTGGCTACACCTTC
CDR3 protein: CAWSLGGPVSGYTF

clone size: many
J gene: TRBJ2-2
V gene: TRBV12-3/TRBV12-4
D gene: .
CDR3 DNA: TGTGCCAGCAGTTTAAAGGGGGGCGGCACCGGGGAGCTGTTTTTT
CDR3 protein: CASSLKGGGTGELFF

clone size: many
J gene: TRBJ1-1
V gene: TRBV11-1
D gene: .
CDR3 DNA: TGTGCCAGCAGCTTAGCATTCGGGCCAGCTTTGAACACTGAAGCTTTCTTT
CDR3 protein: CASSLAFGPALNTEAFF

clone size: many
J gene: TRBJ2-7
V gene: TRBV5-1
D gene: .
CDR3 DNA: TGCGCCAGCAGCCACGAACATGCCTCCTACGAGCAGTACTTC
CDR3 protein: CASSHEHASYEQYF

clone size: .
J gene: TRBJ2-7
V gene: TRBV28
D gene: .
CDR3 DNA: TGTGCCAGCAGTTCCGGACCCGGCTCCTACGAGCAGTACTTC
CDR3 protein: CASSSGPGSYEQYF

clone size: many
J gene: TRBJ2-7
V gene: TRBV19
D gene: .
CDR3 DNA: TGTGCCAGTAGTATAGTACAGGAGGGAGGTTACGAGCAGTACTTC
CDR3 protein: CASSIVQEGGYEQYF

clone size: .
J gene: TRBJ1-1
V gene: TRBV6-1
D gene: .
CDR3 DNA: TGTGCCAGCAGTGCGAGGTCCGCTTTCTTT
CDR3 protein: CASSARSAFF

clone size: .
J gene: TRBJ2-5
V gene: TRBV7-9
D gene: .
CDR3 DNA: TGTGCCAGCAGCCCCTCTAACGCAGGAGAAGAGACCCAGTACTTC
CDR3 protein: CASSPSNAGEETQYF

clone size: many
J gene: TRBJ1-1
V gene: TRBV11-2
D gene: .
CDR3 DNA: TGTGCCAGCCATGGCAGGACGGAGAACACTGAAGCTTTCTTT
CDR3 protein: CASHGRTENTEAFF

clone size: many
J gene: TRBJ2-7
V gene: TRBV27
D gene: .
CDR3 DNA: TGTGCCAGCAGTTCAGGACCACAGGGCTACGAGCAGTACTTC
CDR3 protein: CASSSGPQGYEQYF

clone size: .
J gene: TRBJ2-7
V gene: TRBV30
D gene: .
CDR3 DNA: TGTGCCTGGAGTGTAAAGGGGTCCCACGAGCAGTACTTC
CDR3 protein: CAWSVKGSHEQYF

clone size: .
J gene: TRBJ2-7
V gene: TRBV12-3/TRBV12-4
D gene: TRBD2
CDR3 DNA: TGTGCCAGCAGTTCCCAAGCGGGACCCCGTTACGAGCAGTACTTC
CDR3 protein: CASSSQAGPRYEQYF

clone size: many
J gene: TRBJ1-1
V gene: TRBV12-3/TRBV12-4
D gene: TRBD1
CDR3 DNA: TGTGCCAGCAGTTTAGCGGGAGGGACAGCTGAAGCTTTCTTT
CDR3 protein: CASSLAGGTAEAFF

clone size: many
J gene: TRBJ1-2
V gene: TRBV18
D gene: TRBD1
CDR3 DNA: TGTGCCAGCTCACCGGGACAGAACTATGGCTACACCTTC
CDR3 protein: CASSPGQNYGYTF

clone size: few
J gene: TRBJ1-1
V gene: TRBV30
D gene: .
CDR3 DNA: TGTGCCTGGAGTCCCCAGGGTCTTCAGAACACTGAAGCTTTCTTT
CDR3 protein: CAWSPQGLQNTEAFF

clone size: .
J gene: TRBJ2-5
V gene: TRBV9
D gene: .
CDR3 DNA: TGTGCCAGCAGCGTAGATTCGGGAGAGGGGACCCAGTACTTC
CDR3 protein: CASSVDSGEGTQYF

clone size: many
J gene: TRBJ2-7
V gene: TRBV27
D gene: .
CDR3 DNA: TGTGCCAGCAGCGACGGCTACGAGCAGTACTTC
CDR3 protein: CASSDGYEQYF

clone size: many
J gene: TRBJ1-1
V gene: TRBV15
D gene: .
CDR3 DNA: TGTGCCACCAGTCGAGGGGGGGTCGGAAGGATGAACACTGAAGCTTTCTTT
CDR3 protein: CATSRGGVGRMNTEAFF

clone size: many
J gene: TRBJ1-1
V gene: TRBV2
D gene: .
CDR3 DNA: TGTGCCAGCAGTGAATTGGCAGGGTTTTCGAACACTGAAGCTTTCTTT
CDR3 protein: CASSELAGFSNTEAFF

clone size: once
J gene: TRBJ1-5
V gene: TRBV6-2/TRBV6-3
D gene: TRBD1
CDR3 DNA: TGTGCCAGCAGTCCCACGGGACAGGGAAATCAGCCCCAGCATTTT
CDR3 protein: CASSPTGQGNQPQHF

clone size: many
J gene: TRBJ2-7
V gene: TRBV5-1
D gene: TRBD2
CDR3 DNA: TGCGCCAGCAGGTCGACTAGCGGAGACTACGAGCAGTACTTC
CDR3 protein: CASRSTSGDYEQYF

clone size: many
J gene: TRBJ2-7
V gene: TRBV29-1
D gene: .
CDR3 DNA: TGCAGCGTCCATGGCGGGGTTGACTACGAGCAGTACTTC
CDR3 protein: CSVHGGVDYEQYF

clone size: few
J gene: TRBJ2-7
V gene: TRBV27
D gene: TRBD1
CDR3 DNA: TGTGCCAGCAGGGGACAGGGATTACACGAGCAGTACTTC
CDR3 protein: CASRGQGLHEQYF

clone size: .
J gene: TRBJ2-5
V gene: TRBV28
D gene: .
CDR3 DNA: TGTGCCAGCAGTCGCACAGGGTTGAGAGAGACCCAGTACTTC
CDR3 protein: CASSRTGLRETQYF

clone size: few
J gene: TRBJ1-2
V gene: TRBV28
D gene: .
CDR3 DNA: TGTGCCAGCAGTGGCGGAACGACAGTCACTGGCTACACCTTC
CDR3 protein: CASSGGTTVTGYTF

clone size: many
J gene: TRBJ1-2
V gene: TRBV25-1
D gene: .
CDR3 DNA: TGTGCCAGCAGTCGCGGAAGGGGATCTAACTATGGCTACACCTTC
CDR3 protein: CASSRGRGSNYGYTF

clone size: .
J gene: TRBJ1-1
V gene: TRBV27
D gene: TRBD1
CDR3 DNA: TGTGCCAGCCGGAGGACAGGGGGCACGAACACTGAAGCTTTCTTT
CDR3 protein: CASRRTGGTNTEAFF

clone size: many
J gene: TRBJ1-2
V gene: TRBV19
D gene: .
CDR3 DNA: TGTGCCAGTAGACCCCCCGGAGCGACATCCTATGGCTACACCTTC
CDR3 protein: CASRPPGATSYGYTF

clone size: many
J gene: TRBJ2-7
V gene: TRBV7-9
D gene: .
CDR3 DNA: TGTGCCAGCAGCTTGAGTGGGGAATACGAGCAGTACTTC
CDR3 protein: CASSLSGEYEQYF

clone size: .
J gene: TRBJ2-3
V gene: TRBV20-1
D gene: .
CDR3 DNA: TGCAGTGCTAGAGATGGACAGAAGAGCACAGATACGCAGTATTTT
CDR3 protein: CSARDGQKSTDTQYF

clone size: many
J gene: TRBJ2-7
V gene: TRBV5-4
D gene: TRBD2
CDR3 DNA: TGTGCCAGCAGCTGGGACCTAGCGGACACCTCCTACGAGCAGTACTTC
CDR3 protein: CASSWDLADTSYEQYF

clone size: many
J gene: TRBJ1-3
V gene: TRBV20-1
D gene: .
CDR3 DNA: TGCAGTACTAGGGGAGCCGGGAACACCATATATTTT
CDR3 protein: CSTRGAGNTIYF

clone size: few
J gene: TRBJ2-7
V gene: TRBV6-2/TRBV6-3
D gene: .
CDR3 DNA: TGTGCCAGCAGCCCCAGGGCAGGCACCTCCTACGAGCAGTACTTC
CDR3 protein: CASSPRAGTSYEQYF

clone size: many
J gene: TRBJ1-5
V gene: TRBV12-5
D gene: .
CDR3 DNA: TGTGCTAGCAGGACAGCCGATCAGCCCCAGCATTTT
CDR3 protein: CASRTADQPQHF

clone size: many
J gene: TRBJ1-2
V gene: TRBV18
D gene: .
CDR3 DNA: TGTGCCAGCTCACCAGAAAGGGATGGCTATGGCTACACCTTC
CDR3 protein: CASSPERDGYGYTF

clone size: .
J gene: TRBJ2-5
V gene: TRBV10-1
D gene: .
CDR3 DNA: TGCGCCAGCTCGGGGAGAGGGGCCCAAGAGACCCAGTACTTC
CDR3 protein: CASSGRGAQETQYF

clone size: many
J gene: TRBJ2-7
V gene: TRBV27
D gene: TRBD2
CDR3 DNA: TGTGCCAGCAGCCTAGCCCCCAGCGGGGGCCAATACGAGCAGTACTTC
CDR3 protein: CASSLAPSGGQYEQYF

clone size: many
J gene: TRBJ2-7
V gene: TRBV13
D gene: .
CDR3 DNA: TGTGCCAGCAGCTTCACAGGGTCCTACGAGCAGTACTTC
CDR3 protein: CASSFTGSYEQYF

clone size: many
J gene: TRBJ2-7
V gene: TRBV6-1
D gene: .
CDR3 DNA: TGTGCCAGCAGACACTACGAGCAGTACTTC
CDR3 protein: CASRHYEQYF

clone size: many
J gene: TRBJ1-5
V gene: TRBV6-5
D gene: .
CDR3 DNA: TGTGCCAGCAGTAACACAGGCAATCAGCCCCAGCATTTT
CDR3 protein: CASSNTGNQPQHF